Sequencing of this T cell receptor beta chain was carried out in a study of blood T cell repertoires in COVID-19. Study-wide background: The United States, Italy and Spain were the sources of the acute and convalescent COVID-19 samples.

Trimming at V came to 6 bases and at J to 5 bases, leaving 7 bases not matched to a gene. Germline assignment: CDR1 SNHLY and CDR2 FYNNEI. The CDR3 sequence is 14 residues long. How the authors handled the data: Amplifying reference gene primers gave estimates of nucleated cell counts. Measured with immunoSEQ multiplex PCR; TCRdb has only the in-frame clones, and not every one. The DNA gave D and trimming, while V, J and clone size come from that table. This repertoire shows about 140,000 clones, around 88% found once; its top ten account for less than 2%. This receptor was taken from a woman in her fifties or sixties with acute or convalescent COVID-19. The J gene is TRBJ1-2, the V gene TRBV2; 9 positions match TRBD1. Material for sequencing was peripheral blood. CDR3 sequence reads: CASSATTGGYGYTF. CDR3 bases: TGTGCCAGCAGCGCGACGACAGGGGGATATGGCTACACCTTC.